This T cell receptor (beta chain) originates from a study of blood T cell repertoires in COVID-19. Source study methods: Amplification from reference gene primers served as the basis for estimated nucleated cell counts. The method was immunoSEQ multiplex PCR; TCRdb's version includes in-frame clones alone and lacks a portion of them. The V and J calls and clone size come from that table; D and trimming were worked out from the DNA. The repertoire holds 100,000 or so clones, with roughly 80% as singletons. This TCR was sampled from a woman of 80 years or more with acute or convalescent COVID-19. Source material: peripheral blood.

In DNA form, the CDR3 reads TGTGCCAGCAGCCGCGGGACAGGGCAGAGGGAGACCCAGTACTTC. It codes for CASSRGTGQRETQYF. The V call is TRBV7-9, the J call TRBJ2-5, with TRBD1 identical over 9 bases. The CDR3 totals 15 residues. Germline-derived CDR1 and CDR2 are SEHNR and FQNEAQ (reference sequence). V lost 5 bases and J lost 5; bases outside the gene matches: 9. The full variable domain, in which reference TRBV7-9 and TRBJ2-5 provide the parts outside the CDR3, is DTGVSQNPRHKITKRGQNVTFRCDPISEHNRLYWYRQTLGQGPEFLTYFQNEAQLEKSRLLSDRFSAERPKGSFSTLEIQRTEQGDSAMYLCASSRGTGQRETQYFGPGTRLLVL.